This TCR beta chain was observed in a study of Ad26.COV2.S vaccination and SARS-CoV-2 variants. On the study more broadly: Intramuscular Ad26.COV2.S at 5x10^10 or 1x10^11 viral particles. Notes on the study in general: After vaccination, reports described spike-specific CD8+ and CD4+ T cell responses as showing substantial breadth.

The treatment was: about 20 received Ad26.COV2.S at low or high dose, single or two shots; five or six received placebo; per-sample allocation not given. The study sampled participants on day 63 after the first vaccine or placebo injection. An adult of 18-55 years in Boston served as donor. Its platform was an Ad26 vector, and its expressed antigen was Wuhan-strain SARS-CoV-2 spike. This clone occurred once. Its target is unknown. This table comes from immunoSEQ multiplex PCR, and its TCRdb copy is limited to in-frame clones, with some not included. The repertoire consists of about 680,000 clones, with roughly 90% occurring once and the leading ten covering approximately 1.5%. CDR3 length: 14 amino acids. Germline CDR1 SQVTM, CDR2 ANQGSEA. V was pared by 2 bases and J by 6 bases, with 8 bases of the junction left unmatched.

The sequenced sample was peripheral blood, obtained in a trial of Ad26.COV2.S vaccine versus placebo. The chain joins TRBV29-1 to TRBJ2-7; 9 nucleotides match TRBD2. This receptor was taken from a person aged 18-60 years who received the Ad26.COV2.S COVID-19 vaccine or a placebo. This CDR3 is CSVERLAAKGEQYF. In nucleotides, the CDR3 is TGCAGCGTTGAACGACTAGCGGCAAAAGGCGAGCAGTACTTC.